This T cell receptor (beta chain) was sequenced during a study of shared clonotypes between healthy human individuals. Study results and limitations: Sampling covered nothing but blood. Tissue TCR repertoires likely differ from those found in blood.

Germline V gene lookup returns CDR1 LNHDA and CDR2 SQIVND (reference sequence). After removal of 3 bases from V and 8 bases from J, the junction contained 9 bases not matched to a gene. The CDR3 totals 16 residues. Worth noting for this clone: Antigen: not known.

Per the original data handling: For the immunoSEQ data, sequences were junction-only without quality scores, so filtering differed. Some clones are missing from TCRdb's copy, which holds only in-frame ones; the method was immunoSEQ multiplex PCR. The DNA was the basis for D and trimming; V, J and clone size are from that table. The sample yields about 680,000 clones, around 73% seen once. This TCR derives from a woman in her twenties or thirties in good health. V and J are TRBV19 and TRBJ1-4; TRBD1 matches at 10 bases. Sample: memory CD4+ T cells sorted from blood. The subset here: CD45RA-negative fraction. In DNA form, the CDR3 reads TGTGCCAGTAGTATTTTGACAGGGGGCGTGGGCGAAAAACTGTTTTTT. Amino acid sequence: CASSILTGGVGEKLFF.